This T cell receptor beta chain comes out of a study of cytomegalovirus exposure and HLA in healthy donors. The study ran its PCR with 60 Vbeta and 13 Jbeta primers. Data came from immunoSEQ multiplex PCR; TCRdb stores just in-frame clones and leaves some out. Here the sample table reports 90,000 to 130,000 clones. The CDR3 runs to 15 residues. The V gene lost 5 bases and the J gene lost 6 bases, with 19 bases spanning the gap. The germline V gene has CDR1 LNHDA and CDR2 SQIVND (reference sequence). General study results and limits: Specificity for CMV antigens was confirmed in vitro for a few of the CMV-associated chains. Sequencing depth roughly uniform across donors was assumed in presence/absence analyses. Previously analyzed data showed that most TCR beta V segments were productive at a frequency of about 90% or about 30%.

A note on this clone: What it recognizes is unknown.

The chain couples TRBV19 to TRBJ1-1; D perhaps matches TRBD1 (5 bases). The sequence was obtained from a man between 40 and 49 years old in good health and CMV-seropositive. The sequenced sample was PBMCs. CDR3 residues: CASSVGGLGAPEAFF. The CDR3, as DNA: TGTGCCAGTAGTGTGGGGGGACTAGGGGCCCCTGAAGCTTTCTTT.